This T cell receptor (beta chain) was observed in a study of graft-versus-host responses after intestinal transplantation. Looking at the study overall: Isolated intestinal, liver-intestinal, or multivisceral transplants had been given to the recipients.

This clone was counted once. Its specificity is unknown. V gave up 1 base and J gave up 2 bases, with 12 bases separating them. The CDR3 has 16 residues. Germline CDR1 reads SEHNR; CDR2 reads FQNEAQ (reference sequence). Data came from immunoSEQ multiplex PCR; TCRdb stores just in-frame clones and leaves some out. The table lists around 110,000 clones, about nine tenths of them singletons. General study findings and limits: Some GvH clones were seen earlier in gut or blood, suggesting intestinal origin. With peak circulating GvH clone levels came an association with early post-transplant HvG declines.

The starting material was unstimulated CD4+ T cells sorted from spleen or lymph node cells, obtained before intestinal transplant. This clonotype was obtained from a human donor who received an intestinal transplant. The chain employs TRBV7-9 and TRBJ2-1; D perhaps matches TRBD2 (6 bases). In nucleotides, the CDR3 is TGTGCCAGCAGCTTAGGGGTGGGGAGGACCTACAATGAGCAGTTCTTC. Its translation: CASSLGVGRTYNEQFF.